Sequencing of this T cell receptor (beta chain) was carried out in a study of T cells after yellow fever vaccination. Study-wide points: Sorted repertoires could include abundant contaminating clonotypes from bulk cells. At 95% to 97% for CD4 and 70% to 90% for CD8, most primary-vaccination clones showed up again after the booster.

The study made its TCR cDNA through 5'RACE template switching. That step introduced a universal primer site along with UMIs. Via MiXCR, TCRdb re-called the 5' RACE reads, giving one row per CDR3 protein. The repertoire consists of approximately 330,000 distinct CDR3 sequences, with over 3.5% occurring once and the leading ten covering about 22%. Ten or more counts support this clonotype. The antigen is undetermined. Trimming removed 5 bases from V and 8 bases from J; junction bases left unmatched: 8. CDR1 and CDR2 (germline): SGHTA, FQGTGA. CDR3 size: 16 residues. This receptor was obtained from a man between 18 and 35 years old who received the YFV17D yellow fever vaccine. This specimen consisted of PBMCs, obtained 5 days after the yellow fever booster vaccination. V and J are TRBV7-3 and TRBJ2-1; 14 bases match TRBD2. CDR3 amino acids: CASSTGTSGGWDEQFF. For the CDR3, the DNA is TGTGCCAGCAGCACCGGGACTAGCGGGGGCTGGGATGAGCAGTTCTTC.